These T cell receptor beta chains were read from a single sample in a study of vaccination and CD4 T cells after COVID-19. From the PCR reads, TCRdb called clonotypes with MiXCR, one entry per CDR3 protein. The repertoire holds around 6,100 distinct CDR3 sequences, with less than 50% as singletons. No antigen has been identified for these receptors. Sequences were obtained from CD4+ T cells from blood, cultured in vitro. The receptors come from a human donor in good health. The conserved cysteine and the conserved F or W are not part of the CDR3 here. D genes are given only for firm matches.

D gene | V gene | CDR3 protein
NA | TRBV5-1 | ASSTGTVNYGYT
NA | TRBV10-2 | ASSESGITEAF
TRBD2 | TRBV19 | ASQRTSGSRDTQY
NA | TRBV6-1 | ASSRGGDTEAF
NA | TRBV7-9 | ASSLDNSPLH
NA | TRBV12-3/TRBV12-4 | ASSLGYYEQY
NA | TRBV19 | ASSIGGGGQPQH
TRBD1 | TRBV19 | ASSIPDRSPEAF
NA | TRBV11-2 | ASSYSNGEVETQY
NA | TRBV3-1 | ASSQDIPGSPLH
TRBD1 | TRBV20-1 | SALRDRGYEQY
NA | TRBV6-5 | ASSYWSGKSYEQY
TRBD2 | TRBV7-8 | ASSPVGLADRETQY
NA | TRBV7-9 | ASSGDSPLH
NA | TRBV7-9 | ASSVLQDTEAF
NA | TRBV2 | ASPLTSSTDTQY
TRBD2 | TRBV6-1 | ASSRRIAGGHNEQF
NA | TRBV6-1 | ASSERGATDTQY
TRBD2 | TRBV6-4 | ASSASGGVNEQF
NA | TRBV7-9 | ASAPPTGTYNEQF
NA | TRBV9 | ASSAPAKSYNEQF
NA | TRBV12-3/TRBV12-4 | ASSFQGLDTEAF
NA | TRBV12-3/TRBV12-4 | ASRPAISYEQY
NA | TRBV20-1 | SASTRRNYGYT
TRBD2 | TRBV10-3 | AISERLAGVERETQY
TRBD1 | TRBV6-1 | ASSGQGGYTEAF
NA | TRBV12-3/TRBV12-4 | ASSLARDNSPLH
TRBD1 | TRBV20-1 | SARRPGTGTGGNQPQH
NA | TRBV19 | ASSSQLNTEAF
NA | TRBV7-8 | ASSLNKATRYGYT
NA | TRBV5-1 | ASSPAGTVGGYT
TRBD1 | TRBV24-1 | ATAGTGAGDTQY
NA | TRBV20-1 | SAPRVGGAAPTEAF
NA | TRBV5-1 | ASSETVNNEQF
TRBD1 | TRBV19 | ASSTQMGQPDYGYT
TRBD1 | TRBV2 | ASTWGQGMYEQY
NA | TRBV4-2 | ASSQDVGAQNQPQH
NA | TRBV11-2 | ASTSIGQLDEQY
TRBD1 | TRBV7-9 | ASSRPGQALITEAF
NA | TRBV7-9 | ASSLAVEQF
TRBD1 | TRBV5-1 | ASRTGDVQEQY
NA | TRBV2 | ASSDQGRDLSQPQH
TRBD1 | TRBV20-1 | SATRDRGYNSPLH
TRBD1 | TRBV12-3/TRBV12-4 | ASSPGTGGLGTEAF
NA | TRBV9 | ASSVTWQAYEQY
NA | TRBV20-1 | SATTNEKLF
NA | TRBV7-9 | ASSAPGPGGYT